This T cell receptor (beta chain) was sequenced during a study of cytomegalovirus exposure and HLA in healthy donors. Per germline, CDR1 SGHAT and CDR2 FQNNGV. CDR3 length: 16 residues. Trimming left V 5 bases short and J 4 bases short, with 21 bases between. The study, taken as a whole, reports: The authors reported that TCR beta sequences could predict HLA-A and HLA-B alleles. These predictions were accurate for most subjects in the first cohort.

On this clone itself: The antigen is unknown.

PCR primers comprised 60 Vbeta and 13 Jbeta primers. Libraries were prepared by immunoSEQ multiplex PCR; TCRdb keeps only in-frame clonotypes and omits some of them. The sample yields tens of thousands of clones, 78% seen once. V usage is TRBV11-2 and J usage is TRBJ2-7, with D possibly matching TRBD1 (6 bases). The sequenced material came from PBMCs. The sequence came from a male donor in good health and CMV-seropositive. The CDR3, as DNA: TGTGCCAGCAGCCCCCCAGGGGTCTTCCCCAAGTACGAGCAGTACTTC. It specifies CASSPPGVFPKYEQYF.